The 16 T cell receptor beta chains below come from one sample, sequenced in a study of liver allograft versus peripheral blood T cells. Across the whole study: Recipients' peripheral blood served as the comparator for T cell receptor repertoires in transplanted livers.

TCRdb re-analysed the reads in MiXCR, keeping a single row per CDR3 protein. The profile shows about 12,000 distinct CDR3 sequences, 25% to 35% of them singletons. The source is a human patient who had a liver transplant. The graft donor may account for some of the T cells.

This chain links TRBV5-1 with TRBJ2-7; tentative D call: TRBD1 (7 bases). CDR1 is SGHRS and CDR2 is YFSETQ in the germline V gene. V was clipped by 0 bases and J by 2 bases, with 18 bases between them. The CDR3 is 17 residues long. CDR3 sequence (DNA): TGCGCCAGCAGCTTGGTTCCTGGAGGGACAGCGACCTACGAGCAGTACTTC. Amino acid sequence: CASSLVPGGTATYEQYF.

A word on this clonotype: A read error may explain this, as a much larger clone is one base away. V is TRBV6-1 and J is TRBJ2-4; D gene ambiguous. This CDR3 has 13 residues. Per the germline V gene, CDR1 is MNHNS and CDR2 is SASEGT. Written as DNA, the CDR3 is TGTGCCATCAGTTTGGAGTTGCAAAACATTCAGTACTTC. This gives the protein CAISLELQNIQYF.

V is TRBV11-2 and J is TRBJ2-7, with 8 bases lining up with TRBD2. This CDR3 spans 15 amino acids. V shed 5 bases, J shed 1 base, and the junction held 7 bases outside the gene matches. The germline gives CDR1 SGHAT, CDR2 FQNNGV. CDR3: CASSASGGGSYEQYF. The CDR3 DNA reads TGTGCCAGCAGCGCCAGCGGGGGAGGTTCCTACGAGCAGTACTTC.

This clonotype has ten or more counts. CDR3 residues: CASSRRVGMETQYF. The CDR3 DNA sequence: TGTGCCAGCAGTCGCAGGGTAGGGATGGAGACCCAGTACTTC. The rearrangement uses TRBV28 and TRBJ2-5; D might be TRBD1 (5 bases). The CDR3 length is 14 residues. Germline CDR1 reads MDHEN; CDR2 reads SYDVKM. V was pared by 5 bases and J by 5 bases, with 15 bases between. The full variable domain, with the rest looked up from reference TRBV28 and TRBJ2-5, is DVKVTQSSRYLVKRTGEKVFLECVQDMDHENMFWYRQDPGLGLRLIYFSYDVKMKEKGDIPEGYSVSREKKERFSLILESASTNQTSMYLCASSRRVGMETQYFGPGTRLLVL.

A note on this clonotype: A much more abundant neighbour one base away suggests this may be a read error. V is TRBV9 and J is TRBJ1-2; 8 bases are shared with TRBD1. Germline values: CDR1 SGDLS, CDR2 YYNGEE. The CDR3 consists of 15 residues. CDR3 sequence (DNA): TGTGCCATCAGCCCCTGGACAGGGAGGGACTATGGCTACACCTTC. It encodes CAISPWTGRDYGYTF. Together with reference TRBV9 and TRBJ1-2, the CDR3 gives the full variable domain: DSGVTQTPKHLITATGQRVTLRCSPRSGDLSVYWYQQSLDQGLQFLIQYYNGEERAKGNILERFSAQQFPDLHSELNLSSLELGDSALYFCAISPWTGRDYGYTFGSGTRLTVV.

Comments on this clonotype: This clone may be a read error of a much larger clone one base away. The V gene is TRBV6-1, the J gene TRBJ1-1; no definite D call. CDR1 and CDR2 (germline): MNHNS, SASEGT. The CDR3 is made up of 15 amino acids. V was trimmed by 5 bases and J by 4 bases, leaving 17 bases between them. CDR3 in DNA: TGTGCCAGCAGTTACTCGGTTAGCGGGGTCACTGAAGCTTTCTTT. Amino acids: CASSYSVSGVTEAFF.

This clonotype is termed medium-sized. The CDR3 bases are TGTGCCAGCAGTGGAGACAGGTACGAGCAGTACTTC. Its translation: CASSGDRYEQYF. V is TRBV6-6 and J is TRBJ2-7; tentative D call: TRBD1 (6 bases). The CDR3 totals 12 residues. Germline V gives CDR1 MNHNY, CDR2 SVGAGI (reference sequence). V was shortened by 5 bases and J by 4 bases, with 9 bases between the two germline ends.

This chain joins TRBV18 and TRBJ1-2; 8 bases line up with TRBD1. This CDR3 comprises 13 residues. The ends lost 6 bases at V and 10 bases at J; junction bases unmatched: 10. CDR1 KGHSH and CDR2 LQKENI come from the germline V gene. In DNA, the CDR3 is TGTGCCAGCTCGTCCGGGACAGGTGGACTCTACACCTTC. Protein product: CASSSGTGGLYTF. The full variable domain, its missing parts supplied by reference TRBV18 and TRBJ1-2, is NAGVMQNPRHLVRRRGQEARLRCSPMKGHSHVYWYRQLPEEGLKFMVYLQKENIIDESGMPKERFSAEFPKEGPSILRIQQVVRGDSAAYFCASSSGTGGLYTFGSGTRLTVV.

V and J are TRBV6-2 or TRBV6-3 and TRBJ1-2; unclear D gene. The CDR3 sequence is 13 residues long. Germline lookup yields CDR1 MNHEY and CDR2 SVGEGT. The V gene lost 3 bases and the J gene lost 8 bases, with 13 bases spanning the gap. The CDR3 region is CASSYFLSSGYTF. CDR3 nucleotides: TGTGCCAGCAGTTATTTCCTCAGTTCCGGCTACACCTTC.

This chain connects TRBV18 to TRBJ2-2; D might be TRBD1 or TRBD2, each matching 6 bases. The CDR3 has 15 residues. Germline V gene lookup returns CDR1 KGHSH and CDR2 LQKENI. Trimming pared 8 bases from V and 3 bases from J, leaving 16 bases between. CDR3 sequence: CASRGPPGDTGELFF. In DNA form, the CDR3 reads TGTGCCAGCCGGGGGCCCCCGGGGGACACCGGGGAGCTGTTTTTT.

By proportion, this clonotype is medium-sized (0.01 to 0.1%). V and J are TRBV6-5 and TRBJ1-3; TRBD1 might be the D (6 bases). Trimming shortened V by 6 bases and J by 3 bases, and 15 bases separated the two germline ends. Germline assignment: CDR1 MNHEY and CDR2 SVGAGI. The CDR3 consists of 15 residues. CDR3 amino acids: CASSQTGSRGNTIYF. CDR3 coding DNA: TGTGCCAGCAGCCAAACAGGGTCGCGTGGAAACACCATATATTTT.

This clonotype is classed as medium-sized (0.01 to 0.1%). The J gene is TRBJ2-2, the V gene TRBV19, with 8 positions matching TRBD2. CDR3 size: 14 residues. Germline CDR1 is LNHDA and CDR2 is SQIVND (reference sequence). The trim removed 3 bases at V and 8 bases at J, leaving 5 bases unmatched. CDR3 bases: TGTGCCAGTAGTATCAGCGGGGGCAGAGGGGAGCTGTTTTTT. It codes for CASSISGGRGELFF.

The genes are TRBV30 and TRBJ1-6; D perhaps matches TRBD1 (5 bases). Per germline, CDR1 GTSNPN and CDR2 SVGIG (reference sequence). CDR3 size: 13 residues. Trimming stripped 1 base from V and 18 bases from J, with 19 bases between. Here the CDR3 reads CAWSGLDTVDPHF. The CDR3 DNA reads TGTGCCTGGAGTGGGTTGGACACGGTGGACCCCCACTTT. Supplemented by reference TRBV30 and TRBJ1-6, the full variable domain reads SQTIHQWPATLVQPVGSPLSLECTVEGTSNPNLYWYRQAAGRGLQLLFYSVGIGQISSEVPQNLSASRPQDRQFILSSKKLLLSDSGFYLCAWSGLDTVDPHFGNGTRLTVT.

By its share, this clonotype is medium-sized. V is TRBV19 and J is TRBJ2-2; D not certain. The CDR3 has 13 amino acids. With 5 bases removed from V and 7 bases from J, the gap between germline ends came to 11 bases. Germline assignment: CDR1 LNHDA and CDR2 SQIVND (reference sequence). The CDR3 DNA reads TGTGCCAGTAGTGTCGACAATTTCGGGGAGCTGTTTTTT. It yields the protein CASSVDNFGELFF.

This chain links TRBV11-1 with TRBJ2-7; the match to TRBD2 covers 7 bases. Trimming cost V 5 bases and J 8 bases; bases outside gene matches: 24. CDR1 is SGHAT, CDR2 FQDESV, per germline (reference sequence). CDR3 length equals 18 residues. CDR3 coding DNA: TGTGCCAGCAGCCTCCTCGGACCCTCCCTAGGACTAGACCAGAAGCAGTACTTC. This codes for CASSLLGPSLGLDQKQYF. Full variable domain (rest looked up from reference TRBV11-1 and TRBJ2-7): EAEVAQSPRYKITEKSQAVAFWCDPISGHATLYWYRQILGQGPELLVQFQDESVVDDSQLPKDRFSAERLKGVDSTLKIQPAELGDSAMYLCASSLLGPSLGLDQKQYFGPGTRLTVT.

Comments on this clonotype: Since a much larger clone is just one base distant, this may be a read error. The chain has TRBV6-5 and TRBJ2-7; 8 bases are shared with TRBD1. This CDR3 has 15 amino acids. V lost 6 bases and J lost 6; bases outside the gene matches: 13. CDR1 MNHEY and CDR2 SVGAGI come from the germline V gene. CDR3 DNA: TGTGCCAGCAGAGAGGGACAGGTGGCGTCTTCCGAGCAGTACTTC. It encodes CASREGQVASSEQYF.